These 23 T cell receptor beta chains were all obtained from the same sample, sequenced in a study of cytotoxic CD8 clonotypes in ibrutinib-treated CLL. Some clones are missing from TCRdb's copy, which holds only in-frame ones; the method was immunoSEQ multiplex PCR. The sample includes around 150,000 clones, over 75% of them seen just once. The material sequenced was PBMCs, taken after 36 months of ibrutinib treatment. The receptors shown here come from a human donor with chronic lymphocytic leukemia.

The rearrangement joins TRBV2 to TRBJ2-2; D possibly uses TRBD1 or TRBD2 (5 bases each). CDR1 is SNHLY, CDR2 FYNNEI, per germline. Between the trimmed V and J ends, which lost 5 bases and 9 bases, there was a span of 13 bases. The CDR3 is 13 residues long. The CDR3 region has the DNA TGTGCCAGCAGTACCCGGGACGTCCGGGAGCTGTTTTTT. Amino acid sequence: CASSTRDVRELFF.

There are a few counts of this clone. J is TRBJ1-2 and V is TRBV5-1; D is possibly TRBD1 (6 bases). CDR3 length: 14 amino acids. V lost 4 bases to trimming and J lost 7 bases, with 17 bases between them. The germline gives CDR1 SGHRS, CDR2 YFSETQ. The CDR3 is CASSPNVRGAGYTF. CDR3 DNA sequence: TGCGCCAGCAGCCCGAATGTCAGGGGTGCTGGCTACACCTTC.

The rearrangement joins TRBV29-1 to TRBJ1-2; D unresolved. Germline CDR1 reads SQVTM; CDR2 reads ANQGSEA. Trimming took off 7 bases at V and 3 bases at J, with 9 bases between the two ends. CDR3 length: 11 residues. The CDR3, as DNA: TGCAGCGGAAGGGCCGACTATGGCTACACCTTC. Protein product: CSGRADYGYTF.

This rearrangement joins TRBV2 to TRBJ2-1; 10 bases fit TRBD2. This CDR3 comprises 14 residues. Germline V gene data show CDR1 as SNHLY and CDR2 as FYNNEI. The V segment lost 7 bases and the J segment 9 bases; nucleotides outside the gene matches: 9. CDR3 protein: CASKLAGSMREQFF. CDR3 nucleotide sequence: TGTGCCAGCAAACTAGCGGGATCTATGCGTGAGCAGTTCTTC. Together with reference TRBV2 and TRBJ2-1, the CDR3 gives the full variable domain: EPEVTQTPSHQVTQMGQEVILRCVPISNHLYFYWYRQILGQKVEFLVSFYNNEISEKSEIFDDQFSVERPDGSNFTLKIRSTKLEDSAMYFCASKLAGSMREQFFGPGTRLTVL.

This clone was detected only a few times. The V and J genes are TRBV4-1 and TRBJ1-5, with TRBD1 as a possible D gene (5 bases). Trimming left V 4 bases short and J 5 bases short, with 18 bases between. CDR1 and CDR2 from the germline V gene are MGHRA and YSYEKL. The CDR3 extends over 16 amino acids. The CDR3 here is CASSPQGRTIHQPQHF. CDR3 coding DNA: TGCGCCAGCAGCCCCCAGGGCCGGACTATCCATCAGCCCCAGCATTTT.

The chain links TRBV7-6 to TRBJ1-6, with a tentative D call TRBD1 (6 bases). V lost 0 bases and J lost 9, with 18 bases in between. Germline V lookup: CDR1 SGHVS, CDR2 FNYEAQ. This CDR3 is built from 17 residues. The CDR3 sequence is CASSLAVGGRSGSPLHF. In DNA, the CDR3 is TGTGCCAGCAGCTTAGCGGTAGGGGGGCGTTCAGGTTCACCCCTCCACTTT. Combining the CDR3 with reference TRBV7-6 and TRBJ1-6 gives the whole variable domain GAGVSQSPRYKVTKRGQDVALRCDPISGHVSLYWYRQALGQGPEFLTYFNYEAQQDKSGLPNDRFSAERPEGSISTLTIQRTEQRDSAMYRCASSLAVGGRSGSPLHFGNGTRLTVT.

The rearrangement uses TRBV4-1 and TRBJ1-2, with TRBD1 as a possible D gene (6 bases). Germline CDR1 MGHRA, CDR2 YSYEKL. The V end lost 8 bases, the J end lost 5 bases, and 24 bases lay between the germline ends. The CDR3 is made up of 16 amino acids. As DNA, the CDR3 is TGCGCCAGCCAAGGCCTCGCCCTCAGGGGTTCTTATGGCTACACCTTC. Residues: CASQGLALRGSYGYTF.

The rearrangement uses TRBV29-1 and TRBJ1-2, with 8 bases fitting TRBD1. Trimming at V came to 6 bases and at J to 8 bases, leaving 8 bases not matched to a gene. CDR1 SQVTM and CDR2 ANQGSEA come from the germline V gene. This CDR3 region has 12 residues. The chain's CDR3 is CSVMTGERGYTF. CDR3 bases: TGCAGCGTCATGACAGGGGAAAGAGGCTACACCTTC.

This chain joins TRBV6-1 and TRBJ1-1; D gene unclear. Germline lookup yields CDR1 MNHNS and CDR2 SASEGT. The ends were cut back, 3 bases at V and 0 bases at J, with 5 bases in the middle. The CDR3 is made up of 13 amino acids. The CDR3 coding sequence is TGTGCCAGCAGTGATATTATGAACACTGAAGCTTTCTTT. As protein: CASSDIMNTEAFF.

This clone was seen a single time. This chain connects TRBV2 to TRBJ2-2; unclear D gene. The CDR3 has 11 residues. Trimming removed 2 bases from V and 5 bases from J, with 0 bases in between. Germline values: CDR1 SNHLY, CDR2 FYNNEI. CDR3 loop: CASSETGELFF. The DNA of the CDR3 is TGTGCCAGCAGTGAAACCGGGGAGCTGTTTTTT.

This sequence joins TRBV6-5 and TRBJ1-1, with TRBD1 as a possible D gene (5 bases). This CDR3 is 15 amino acids long. Germline V lookup: CDR1 MNHEY, CDR2 SVGAGI. Trimming shortened V by 2 bases and J by 4 bases, and 14 bases separated the two germline ends. The CDR3 is CASSYGGFSPTEAFF. DNA for the CDR3: TGTGCCAGCAGTTACGGGGGGTTCTCCCCCACTGAAGCTTTCTTT.

The chain employs TRBV19 and TRBJ1-4; D is perhaps TRBD1 (5 bases). Germline CDR1 reads LNHDA; CDR2 reads SQIVND (reference sequence). The CDR3 is 15 residues long. V lost 7 bases and J 7 bases, leaving 19 bases between the germline ends. The CDR3 DNA reads as TGTGCCAGTACCGGGACCCGCTATAGTGGTGAAAAACTGTTTTTT. Encoded protein: CASTGTRYSGEKLFF.

Regarding this clone: The identical CDR3 is also encoded by other nucleotide sequences in the sample. The V and J genes are TRBV6-5 and TRBJ1-1, with TRBD1 as a possible D gene (5 bases). This CDR3 region has 15 residues. V dropped 0 bases and J dropped 2 bases, with 10 bases sitting between them. Looked up from germline, CDR1 is MNHEY and CDR2 is SVGAGI. This CDR3 reads CASSYSGGRNTEAFF. CDR3 in DNA: TGTGCCAGCAGTTACTCGGGGGGAAGAAACACTGAAGCTTTCTTT.

This clone showed up just a few times. The gene calls are TRBV29-1 and TRBJ1-2, with D unresolved. V was shortened by 6 bases and J by 4 bases, with 21 bases between the two germline ends. Germline V CDR1 and CDR2: SQVTM, ANQGSEA. CDR3 length equals 15 residues. CDR3: CSVDPGASTAYGYTF. CDR3 DNA: TGCAGCGTGGACCCAGGAGCCTCCACGGCCTATGGCTACACCTTC. The complete variable domain, with remaining parts taken from reference TRBV29-1 and TRBJ1-2, reads SAVISQKPSRDICQRGTSLTIQCQVDSQVTMMFWYRQQPGQSLTLIATANQGSEATYESGFVIDKFPISRPNLTFSTLTVSNMSPEDSSIYLCSVDPGASTAYGYTFGSGTRLTVV.

This rearrangement joins TRBV28 to TRBJ2-5; D is undetermined. Trimming removed 5 bases at V and 1 base at J, with 11 bases between. The CDR3 runs to 14 residues. Germline-derived CDR1 and CDR2 are MDHEN and SYDVKM. The CDR3 DNA is TGTGCCAGCAGTCACTTGTTAACCCAAGAGACCCAGTACTTC. It yields the protein CASSHLLTQETQYF.

The V and J genes are TRBV2 and TRBJ2-5; D ambiguous. V was cut by 7 bases and J by 3 bases, with 12 bases left in between. The CDR3 loop spans 13 amino acids. Germline CDR1 and CDR2: SNHLY and FYNNEI. The CDR3 sequence is CASKWPNEETQYF. In DNA, the CDR3 is TGTGCCAGCAAATGGCCTAACGAAGAGACCCAGTACTTC.

The chain links TRBV11-3 to TRBJ2-7, with 8 bases matching TRBD1. Germline CDR1 SGHNT, CDR2 YENEEA. This CDR3 spans 13 amino acids. With 5 bases clipped from V and 4 bases from J, the junction kept 4 bases outside the gene matches. The CDR3 DNA reads TGTGCCAGCAGCGCCAGGGGGCAGTACGAGCAGTACTTC. Amino acid sequence: CASSARGQYEQYF.

The CDR3 protein is CASSVLAGWSDEQFF. CDR3 nucleotides: TGTGCCAGCAGTGTACTAGCGGGATGGTCGGATGAGCAGTTCTTC. The V and J genes are TRBV2 and TRBJ2-1; 10 bases match TRBD2. V lost 4 bases to trimming and J lost 8 bases; unmatched junction nucleotides: 8. Germline-derived CDR1 and CDR2 are SNHLY and FYNNEI. The CDR3 is made up of 15 amino acids. The full variable domain, completed using reference TRBV2 and TRBJ2-1, is EPEVTQTPSHQVTQMGQEVILRCVPISNHLYFYWYRQILGQKVEFLVSFYNNEISEKSEIFDDQFSVERPDGSNFTLKIRSTKLEDSAMYFCASSVLAGWSDEQFFGPGTRLTVL.

This chain connects TRBV7-9 to TRBJ2-3; TRBD1 is a possible D gene (6 bases). This CDR3 contains 17 residues. Germline V CDR1 and CDR2: SEHNR, FQNEAQ (reference sequence). The ends were cut back, 0 bases at V and 2 bases at J, with 15 bases in the middle. For the CDR3, the DNA is TGTGCCAGCAGCTTAGCCGGCTACAGGGATTCCACAGATACGCAGTATTTT. It codes for CASSLAGYRDSTDTQYF.

The chain has TRBV10-3 and TRBJ2-1, with 13 bases that match TRBD2. Trimming took 6 bases from V and 0 from J; bases not matched to a gene: 20. In germline, CDR1 is ENHRY, CDR2 SYGVKD. CDR3 length equals 22 residues. The CDR3 here is CAIRAGLAGDSMGGNSYNEQFF. The DNA of the CDR3 is TGTGCCATCAGGGCTGGACTAGCGGGAGATAGTATGGGCGGGAACTCCTACAATGAGCAGTTCTTC.

This clone occurred once. The genes are TRBV12-5 and TRBJ1-1, with 7 bases aligning to TRBD1. With V trimmed by 8 bases and J by 0 bases, 12 bases remained unmatched. The CDR3 runs 16 residues. Germline lookup yields CDR1 LGHNT and CDR2 FRNRAP. In DNA form, the CDR3 reads TGTGCTAGTCTACAGGGGTTCCAACGTTTGAACACTGAAGCTTTCTTT. Translating it yields CASLQGFQRLNTEAFF.

This chain links TRBV30 with TRBJ1-6; 7 nucleotides line up with TRBD1. CDR1 and CDR2 from the germline V gene are GTSNPN and SVGIG (reference sequence). The V gene end was trimmed by 1 base and the J gene end by 8 bases; junction bases not matched to a gene: 2. The CDR3 runs to 13 residues. The CDR3 DNA follows: TGTGCCTGGAGTGGGACAGGCTATTCACCCCTCCACTTT. Encoded protein: CAWSGTGYSPLHF. The whole variable domain, remainder taken from reference TRBV30 and TRBJ1-6, is SQTIHQWPATLVQPVGSPLSLECTVEGTSNPNLYWYRQAAGRGLQLLFYSVGIGQISSEVPQNLSASRPQDRQFILSSKKLLLSDSGFYLCAWSGTGYSPLHFGNGTRLTVT.

This clone was seen just once. The V and J genes are TRBV4-1 and TRBJ1-4; 7 positions match TRBD1. Unmatched junction bases numbered 10, after V lost 1 base and J lost 8 bases. CDR1 MGHRA and CDR2 YSYEKL come from the germline V gene. The CDR3 has 16 residues. Written as DNA, the CDR3 is TGCGCCAGCAGCCAAGTAGGGGTAGGGGGCCGGGAAAAACTGTTTTTT. Translated, it gives CASSQVGVGGREKLFF.